This TCR beta chain originates from a study of shared clonotypes between healthy human individuals. Study-level information: CD8 memory received one plate per donor, CD8 naive two, CD4 memory three and CD4 naive three.

Data came from immunoSEQ multiplex PCR; TCRdb stores just in-frame clones and leaves some out. This table has about 2.4 million clones, 93% appearing once. Germline CDR1 LNHDA, CDR2 SQIVND (reference sequence). The germline V and J ends were trimmed by 2 bases and 8 bases, with 10 bases remaining between them. This CDR3 spans 13 amino acids. The gene calls are TRBV19 and TRBJ2-1; D assignment may be TRBD1 or TRBD2 (6 bases each). The TCR originated in a man younger than 35 in good health. Some clones in this sample may be carry-over from other donors' samples. The sequencing sample was made of naive CD4+ T cells from PBMCs. Subset in this sample: CD45RA+ positively selected. The CDR3 DNA sequence: TGTGCCAGTAGTATATATGGGGGGCATGAGCAGTTCTTC. Protein: CASSIYGGHEQFF.